These 19 T cell receptor beta chains originate from one sample sequenced in a study of cytomegalovirus exposure and HLA in healthy donors. Amplification used 60 Vbeta primers and 13 Jbeta primers. Sequenced by immunoSEQ multiplex PCR; TCRdb stores in-frame clones only, minus some. The sample shows about 120,000 clones, 70% to 80% of them seen only once. The sequencing sample was made of PBMCs. The receptors derive from a female donor in good health and CMV-seronegative.

The V gene is TRBV11-2, the J gene TRBJ2-1, with D uncertain. This CDR3 region has 12 residues. Germline lookup yields CDR1 SGHAT and CDR2 FQNNGV. V was shortened by 5 bases and J by 10 bases, with 12 bases between the two germline ends. CDR3 in amino acids: CASSRSRSEQFF. The CDR3 DNA follows: TGTGCCAGCAGCAGGAGTCGTAGCGAGCAGTTCTTC.

Only a few counts were recorded for this clone. This rearrangement joins TRBV7-6 to TRBJ2-1; 10 bases are shared with TRBD1. Trimming removed 3 bases from V and 6 bases from J; junction bases left unmatched: 2. Germline CDR1 and CDR2: SGHVS and FNYEAQ. The CDR3 extends over 14 amino acids. Here the CDR3 DNA reads TGTGCCAGCAGCTTTGGGACAGGGGCCAATGAGCAGTTCTTC. It codes for CASSFGTGANEQFF. Full variable domain (missing parts from reference TRBV7-6 and TRBJ2-1): GAGVSQSPRYKVTKRGQDVALRCDPISGHVSLYWYRQALGQGPEFLTYFNYEAQQDKSGLPNDRFSAERPEGSISTLTIQRTEQRDSAMYRCASSFGTGANEQFFGPGTRLTVL.

This chain links TRBV6-5 with TRBJ1-2; no firm D call. The CDR3 contains 13 residues. Trimming took 2 bases from V and 2 from J, leaving 6 bases between them. Germline V gene data show CDR1 as MNHEY and CDR2 as SVGAGI. The CDR3 region has the DNA TGTGCCAGCAGTTACCCCGGGAACTATGGCTACACCTTC. It codes for CASSYPGNYGYTF.

This clone appeared a few times. Other nucleotide sequences from this sample produce the same CDR3. The chain carries TRBV5-1 and TRBJ2-5, with TRBD2 identical over 7 bases. The trim removed 0 bases at V and 3 bases at J, leaving 5 bases unmatched. Germline lookup yields CDR1 SGHRS and CDR2 YFSETQ. This CDR3 spans 15 amino acids. CDR3 nucleotides: TGCGCCAGCAGCTTGGCGGGGACTACGGAAGAGACCCAGTACTTC. Its protein product is CASSLAGTTEETQYF.

Only a few counts were recorded for this clone. The rearrangement links TRBV30 to TRBJ1-2; perhaps TRBD1 as D (5 bases). V gave up 7 bases and J gave up 8 bases, with 17 bases separating them. Germline lookup yields CDR1 GTSNPN and CDR2 SVGIG (reference sequence). The CDR3 runs 12 residues. The CDR3 is CASIAKGFGYTF. In DNA form, the CDR3 reads TGTGCCTCCATCGCAAAGGGGTTCGGCTACACCTTC.

V is TRBV28 and J is TRBJ2-3; the match to TRBD2 covers 12 bases. Germline V CDR1 and CDR2: MDHEN, SYDVKM. CDR3 size: 15 residues. V shed 8 bases, J shed 6 bases, and the junction held 9 bases outside the gene matches. The CDR3 DNA follows: TGTGCCAGCGGCGGACTAGCGGGAAAGAGGGATACGCAGTATTTT. The encoded protein is CASGGLAGKRDTQYF.

This chain uses TRBV13 with TRBJ2-1; D not certain. CDR3 length: 14 residues. V lost 0 bases, J lost 3 bases, and 6 bases lay in between. Germline CDR1 PRHDT, CDR2 FYEKMQ (reference sequence). The CDR3 DNA reads as TGTGCCAGCAGCTTAGGCTCGGTCTACAATGAGCAGTTCTTC. This translates into CASSLGSVYNEQFF.

The chain couples TRBV30 to TRBJ1-6; D remains unclear. The CDR3 totals 14 residues. CDR1 and CDR2 (germline): GTSNPN, SVGIG (reference sequence). V gave up 2 bases and J gave up 4 bases, with 9 bases separating them. CDR3 protein: CAWSRVGYNSPLHF. The CDR3 DNA reads TGTGCCTGGAGTCGGGTGGGTTATAATTCACCCCTCCACTTT. The variable domain in full, completed from reference TRBV30 and TRBJ1-6, reads SQTIHQWPATLVQPVGSPLSLECTVEGTSNPNLYWYRQAAGRGLQLLFYSVGIGQISSEVPQNLSASRPQDRQFILSSKKLLLSDSGFYLCAWSRVGYNSPLHFGNGTRLTVT.

The J gene is TRBJ2-2, the V gene TRBV28; 10 nucleotides line up with TRBD1. Germline CDR1 reads MDHEN; CDR2 reads SYDVKM. The CDR3 sequence is 16 residues long. V lost 4 bases, J lost 7 bases, and 9 bases stayed unmatched. This chain's CDR3 is CASSSDKTGGIGELFF. As DNA, the CDR3 is TGTGCCAGCAGTTCAGACAAGACAGGGGGCATCGGGGAGCTGTTTTTT.

The chain combines TRBV10-3 with TRBJ2-2; 8 nucleotides agree with TRBD1. Germline CDR1 reads ENHRY; CDR2 reads SYGVKD. The CDR3 has 17 amino acids. The junction had 11 bases not matched to a gene; V was cut back by 6 bases and J by 2 bases. In nucleotides, the CDR3 is TGTGCCATCAGCGGAGGACAGGGTTCAAGAAACACCGGGGAGCTGTTTTTT. It codes for CAISGGQGSRNTGELFF.

The chain has TRBV10-3 and TRBJ2-3; 7 positions match TRBD2. The ends lost 4 bases at V and 3 bases at J; junction bases unmatched: 10. The CDR3 runs 16 residues. From germline, CDR1 is ENHRY and CDR2 SYGVKD. CDR3: CAISGGGRAITDTQYF. The CDR3 region has the DNA TGTGCCATCAGTGGTGGGGGGAGGGCCATTACAGATACGCAGTATTTT.

J is TRBJ1-1 and V is TRBV28; the D gene is possibly TRBD1 (5 bases). The CDR3 spans 12 residues. V lost 10 bases and J lost 8, with 17 bases in between. Germline CDR1 MDHEN, CDR2 SYDVKM. In nucleotides, the CDR3 is TGTGCCACCACAGGATACAGGAGCGAAGCTTTCTTT. Its translation is CATTGYRSEAFF.

This chain joins TRBV14 and TRBJ1-1; D is unresolved. Per the germline V gene, CDR1 is SGHDN and CDR2 is FVKESK. The CDR3 extends over 13 amino acids. Trimming stripped 4 bases from V and 4 bases from J, with 10 bases between. DNA of the CDR3: TGTGCCAGCAGCCCAAGAGGGATCACTGAAGCTTTCTTT. Residues: CASSPRGITEAFF. Full variable domain (missing parts from reference TRBV14 and TRBJ1-1): EAGVTQFPSHSVIEKGQTVTLRCDPISGHDNLYWYRRVMGKEIKFLLHFVKESKQDESGMPNNRFLAERTGGTYSTLKVQPAELEDSGVYFCASSPRGITEAFFGQGTRLTVV.

The chain employs TRBV4-3 and TRBJ2-4; 14 nucleotides match TRBD2. There are 16 residues in the CDR3. V dropped 5 bases and J dropped 4; count of bases not matched to a gene: 4. CDR1 and CDR2 from the germline V gene are LGHNA and YSLEER. The CDR3, as DNA: TGCGCCAGCAGCGCGGGACTAGCGGGAGCAAAAAACATTCAGTACTTC. Translating gives CASSAGLAGAKNIQYF.

The gene calls are TRBV6-6 and TRBJ1-5, with TRBD1 matching 10 bases. The V segment lost 4 bases and the J segment 5 bases; nucleotides outside the gene matches: 2. CDR3 length: 14 amino acids. Per germline, CDR1 MNHNY and CDR2 SVGAGI (reference sequence). The CDR3 is CASSSDRGHQPQHF. In DNA, the CDR3 is TGTGCCAGCAGTTCCGACAGGGGGCATCAGCCCCAGCATTTT.

The rearrangement uses TRBV6-5 and TRBJ1-2; TRBD1 aligns across 7 bases. Germline V gene sequence: CDR1 MNHEY, CDR2 SVGAGI. The J segment lost 1 base and the V segment lost 2 bases, leaving 4 bases of the junction unmatched. CDR3 length: 15 residues. Here the CDR3 reads CASSYTTGFNYGYTF. In DNA form, the CDR3 reads TGTGCCAGCAGTTACACGACAGGGTTTAACTATGGCTACACCTTC.

Written as DNA, the CDR3 is TGTGCCAGCAGCAATGGGACAGGGCCCTACGAGCAGTACTTC. Translation: CASSNGTGPYEQYF. The chain carries TRBV21-1 and TRBJ2-7; TRBD1, the D gene given by the table, was not confirmed from the DNA. TRBV21-1 is annotated as a pseudogene. The CDR3 is 14 amino acids.

The chain recombines TRBV19 with TRBJ2-7; D gene uncertain. CDR1 is LNHDA and CDR2 is SQIVND in the germline V gene (reference sequence). With 0 bases removed from V and 9 bases from J, the gap between germline ends came to 6 bases. There are 11 residues in the CDR3. CDR3 bases: TGTGCCAGTAGTATAGATGCGGTGCAGTACTTC. Its translation is CASSIDAVQYF.

This clone was observed a few times. This rearrangement joins TRBV4-1 to TRBJ2-6; D may be TRBD1 (6 bases). CDR1 and CDR2 from the germline V gene are MGHRA and YSYEKL. Trimming cost V 3 bases and J 2 bases, with 11 bases left between them. This CDR3 is built from 16 residues. The CDR3, as DNA: TGCGCCAGCAGCCAGGCCAAGGGGGCTGGGGCCAACGTCCTGACTTTC. Translating it yields CASSQAKGAGANVLTF.